The subject of this entry is one T cell receptor beta chain. Its antigen is as yet unknown. The data are from a study of T cell repertoires in cytomegalovirus infection. Study-wide context: Public TCR beta signatures indicated both CMV infection and matching HLA type.

Each CDR3 protein gets one entry after TCRdb re-called the reads with MiXCR. This repertoire shows approximately 500,000 distinct CDR3 sequences, about 10% found once; its top ten account for roughly a tenth. Study-level findings and limits: Using cumulative public TCR beta family frequency, the authors identified those who carried CMV together with the relevant HLA. Clonotypes of TCR beta that were HLA-C-restricted and CMV-specific dominated the ex vivo response.

Germline V gene data show CDR1 as MNHEY and CDR2 as SMNVEV (reference sequence). This CDR3 spans 14 amino acids. The chain is built from TRBV27 and TRBJ2-3; 10 bases line up with TRBD2. The receptor comes from a human donor in good health (CMV status not recorded). Some clones in this sample may be carry-over from other donors' samples. Input material: PBMCs. CDR3: CAAGLAGAADTQYF. CDR3 sequence (DNA): TGTGCAGCTGGGCTAGCGGGAGCAGCAGATACGCAGTATTTT.